The following is a T cell receptor (beta chain) sequence with its context. The target antigen is unknown. The CDR3 runs 15 residues. The PCR used 60 Vbeta and 13 Jbeta primers. Per the study methods: An analysis that came later counted some 80 million unique TCR beta chains, approximately 10 million shared. Sequenced by immunoSEQ multiplex PCR; TCRdb stores in-frame clones only, minus some. That table gives V, J and clone size, and the DNA gave D and trimming. The data show roughly 97,000 clones, with over 60% seen just once and around 5% held by the top ten. The data originate from a study of cytomegalovirus exposure and HLA in healthy donors. Study-wide findings and caveats: TCR beta V- and J-gene trimming, according to a later analysis, was linked to a missense DCLRE1C variant. A later analysis by the authors found several of the most significant clusters apparently linked to common viral pathogens.

Material: PBMCs. This clonotype was obtained from a woman between 18 and 29 years old in good health and CMV-seropositive. The chain links TRBV12-2 to TRBJ1-4; whether TRBD1, the table's D call, matches the DNA was not checked. TRBV12-2 is flagged as a pseudogene. CDR3 protein: CASRLDTGTSEKLFF. As DNA, the CDR3 is TGTGCAAGTCGCTTAGATACAGGGACATCGGAAAAACTGTTTTTT.